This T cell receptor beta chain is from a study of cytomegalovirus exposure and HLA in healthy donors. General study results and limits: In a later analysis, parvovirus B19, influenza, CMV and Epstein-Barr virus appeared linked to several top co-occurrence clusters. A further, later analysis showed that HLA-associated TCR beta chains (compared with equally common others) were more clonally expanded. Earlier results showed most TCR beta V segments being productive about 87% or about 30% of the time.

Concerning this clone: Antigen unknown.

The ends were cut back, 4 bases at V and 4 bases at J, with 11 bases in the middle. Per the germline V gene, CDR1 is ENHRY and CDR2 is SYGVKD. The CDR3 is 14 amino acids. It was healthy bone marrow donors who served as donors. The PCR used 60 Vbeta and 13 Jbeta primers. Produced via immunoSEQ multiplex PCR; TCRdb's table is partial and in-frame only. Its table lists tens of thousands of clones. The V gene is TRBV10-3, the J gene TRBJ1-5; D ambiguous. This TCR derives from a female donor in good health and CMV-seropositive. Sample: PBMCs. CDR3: CAISGQVGNQPQHF. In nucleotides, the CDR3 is TGTGCCATCAGTGGGCAGGTAGGAAATCAGCCCCAGCATTTT.